Listed below are T cell receptor beta chains from one sample, sequenced in a study of shared clonotypes between healthy human individuals. Method: immunoSEQ multiplex PCR; TCRdb's copy keeps in-frame clones and lacks some. The sample has around 940,000 clones; 76% are singletons. Sequenced sample: memory CD4+ T cells sorted from blood. Receptor source: a man between 18 and 35 years old in good health. Both conserved end residues are part of each CDR3. A D gene is named only where the DNA matches it firmly. The size field is filled for only some rows; it gives once, few, many or a size class.

V gene: TRBV29-1; clone size: -; J gene: TRBJ2-5; D gene: -; CDR3 protein: CSVVTPALETQYF; CDR3 DNA: TGCAGCGTTGTGACACCGGCGTTGGAGACCCAGTACTTC
V gene: TRBV2; clone size: -; J gene: TRBJ2-1; D gene: -; CDR3 protein: CASTPTDSYNEQFF; CDR3 DNA: TGTGCCAGCACCCCCACAGACTCCTACAATGAGCAGTTCTTC
V gene: TRBV5-1; clone size: -; J gene: TRBJ2-7; D gene: TRBD2; CDR3 protein: CASSFLAGDVYEQYF; CDR3 DNA: TGCGCCAGCAGCTTCCTAGCGGGAGATGTGTACGAGCAGTACTTC
V gene: TRBV2; clone size: -; J gene: TRBJ2-5; D gene: -; CDR3 protein: CASSERGQTQETQYF; CDR3 DNA: TGTGCCAGCAGTGAGCGGGGACAGACACAAGAGACCCAGTACTTC
V gene: TRBV6-1; clone size: -; J gene: TRBJ2-7; D gene: TRBD1; CDR3 protein: CASSDPGQGYEQYF; CDR3 DNA: TGTGCCAGCAGTGACCCGGGACAGGGCTACGAGCAGTACTTC
V gene: TRBV27; clone size: -; J gene: TRBJ2-2; D gene: -; CDR3 protein: CASSFYITGELFF; CDR3 DNA: TGTGCCAGCAGTTTCTACATCACCGGGGAGCTGTTTTTT
V gene: TRBV11-3; clone size: -; J gene: TRBJ2-5; D gene: TRBD2; CDR3 protein: CASSPASGQETQYF; CDR3 DNA: TGTGCCAGCAGCCCTGCTAGCGGTCAAGAGACCCAGTACTTC
V gene: TRBV30; clone size: -; J gene: TRBJ2-3; D gene: -; CDR3 protein: CAWSMRFTDTQYF; CDR3 DNA: TGTGCCTGGAGTATGAGATTCACAGATACGCAGTATTTT
V gene: TRBV6-5; clone size: once; J gene: TRBJ1-2; D gene: -; CDR3 protein: CASSYSPTGNYGYTF; CDR3 DNA: TGTGCCAGCAGTTACTCCCCTACAGGGAACTATGGCTACACCTTC
V gene: TRBV2; clone size: few; J gene: TRBJ2-2; D gene: TRBD2; CDR3 protein: CASSERGGRTAGELFF; CDR3 DNA: TGTGCCAGCAGTGAACGGGGGGGTAGAACCGCCGGGGAGCTGTTTTTT
V gene: TRBV30; clone size: -; J gene: TRBJ1-6; D gene: -; CDR3 protein: CALAGNSPLHF; CDR3 DNA: TGTGCCCTGGCCGGTAATTCACCCCTCCACTTT
V gene: TRBV9; clone size: -; J gene: TRBJ1-3; D gene: -; CDR3 protein: CASSVGEGPGNTIYF; CDR3 DNA: TGTGCCAGCAGCGTAGGGGAGGGCCCTGGAAACACCATATATTTT
V gene: TRBV6-5; clone size: -; J gene: TRBJ1-5; D gene: -; CDR3 protein: CASSPELSSQPQHF; CDR3 DNA: TGTGCCAGCAGTCCCGAACTATCCTCGCAGCCCCAGCATTTT
V gene: TRBV21-1; clone size: -; J gene: TRBJ2-1; D gene: -; CDR3 protein: CASSKSRLAGASSYNEQFF; CDR3 DNA: TGTGCCAGCAGCAAAAGTAGACTAGCGGGGGCTAGCTCCTACAATGAGCAGTTCTTC
V gene: TRBV5-4; clone size: -; J gene: TRBJ1-1; D gene: -; CDR3 protein: CASSSGQGVTEAFF; CDR3 DNA: TGTGCCAGCAGCTCCGGACAAGGCGTCACTGAAGCTTTCTTT
V gene: TRBV19; clone size: -; J gene: TRBJ1-5; D gene: -; CDR3 protein: CASSITGQNQPQHF; CDR3 DNA: TGTGCCAGTAGTATTACTGGACAGAATCAGCCCCAGCATTTT